The clone carrying this T cell receptor (beta chain) was seen many times. Its antigen is as yet unknown. The data derive from a study of human T cells and chemical hapten exposure. Whole-study context: Chiefly female patients presented with alopecia areata, totalis or universalis. Study-wide results and caveats: Relative to controls, expanded TCRs formed significantly more large CDR3 similarity clusters.

Germline CDR1 and CDR2: KGHSH and LQKENI. This CDR3 has 14 amino acids. The V and J ends lost 2 bases and 4 bases, in that order; junction bases with no gene match: 2. The time point was: patch test 1, 2 weeks after DPC sensitization. The sample's treatment: therapeutic diphenylcyclopropenone sensitization with weekly scalp DPC. Unique molecular identifiers were linked by the library to individual cDNA molecules. TCRdb re-derived calls from the RACE reads in MiXCR, one entry per CDR3 protein. The sample carries 85,000 or so distinct CDR3 sequences, about 10% recorded once. The clonotype comes from a woman aged 45-60 years with alopecia areata. Some clones in this sample may be carry-over from other donors' samples. The specimen was whole blood, collected in connection with sensitization to the hapten diphenylcyclopropenone (DPC). This rearrangement joins TRBV18 to TRBJ1-3, with TRBD1 matching 7 bases. The DNA for the CDR3 is TGTGCCAGCTCACCAACAGGGGTCGGAAACACCATATATTTT. This encodes CASSPTGVGNTIYF.